The 10 T cell receptor beta chains presented below share a single source sample, sequenced in a study of T-cell memory formation after mild COVID-19. TCRdb fed the 5' RACE reads into MiXCR, producing one record per CDR3 protein. The sample carries 250,000 to 300,000 distinct CDR3 sequences, 15% recorded once. The sample comprised PBMCs or a T cell subset sorted from them (not recorded which). The receptors derive from a man aged 18-30 years who had mild COVID-19 (a few samples of this study predate the infection). Cell type and time point are not known.

This clonotype appeared a few times. The CDR3: CASSQGALKTAKNIQYF. CDR3 sequence (DNA): TGTGCCAGCAGCCAAGGGGCCTTAAAGACGGCCAAAAACATTCAGTACTTC. The gene calls are TRBV4-2 and TRBJ2-4; no clear D. The germline gives CDR1 LGHNA, CDR2 YNFKEQ. V dropped 1 base and J dropped 1 base, with 14 bases sitting between them. CDR3 size: 17 residues.

In this sample, this clonotype turned up a few times. This sequence joins TRBV4-1 and TRBJ2-3, with a weak D call TRBD2 (5 bases). CDR3 length: 16 residues. Trimming took off 6 bases at V and 6 bases at J, with 22 bases between the two ends. Germline V gives CDR1 MGHRA, CDR2 YSYEKL. The CDR3 bases are TGCGCCAGCAGTCAGTTTGAGGCGCCTAGCTTCGATACGCAGTATTTT. Translating it yields CASSQFEAPSFDTQYF.

This clonotype has only a few counts. The chain is built from TRBV12-5 and TRBJ2-1; the D is unclear. The CDR3 has 16 amino acids. Trimming left V 0 bases short and J 2 bases short, with 11 bases between. Germline V CDR1 and CDR2: LGHNT, FRNRAP. The CDR3 DNA reads as TGTGCTAGTGGTTTGGTAGCGACCTCACCCTACAATGAGCAGTTCTTC. Its protein is CASGLVATSPYNEQFF.

The chain recombines TRBV4-3 with TRBJ1-6, with no clear D. Germline-derived CDR1 and CDR2 are LGHNA and YSLEER. The germline V and J ends were trimmed by 0 bases and 10 bases, with 7 bases remaining between them. The CDR3 runs 13 residues. CDR3 in amino acids: CASSQDGPSPLHF. The CDR3 region has the DNA TGCGCCAGCAGCCAAGATGGGCCATCACCCCTCCACTTT.

V and J are TRBV23-1 and TRBJ1-4; D perhaps matches TRBD1 (5 bases). TRBV23-1 is an ORF; its function is uncertain. The V end lost 3 bases, the J end lost 3 bases, and 20 bases lay between the germline ends. The CDR3 is 18 residues long. The CDR3 is CASSHPGTEGAPNEKLFF. The CDR3 DNA is TGCGCCAGCAGTCATCCCGGGACCGAGGGCGCCCCTAATGAAAAACTGTTTTTT.

V gene TRBV5-4 combines with J gene TRBJ1-1; no clear D gene. Germline V gene data show CDR1 as SGHNT and CDR2 as YYREEE (reference sequence). Deletions cut 1 base from V and 1 base from J, with 8 bases between. The CDR3 length is 14 residues. The CDR3 DNA sequence: TGTGCCAGCAGCTTGCGACACCCGAACACTGAAGCTTTCTTT. Its protein product is CASSLRHPNTEAFF.

This clonotype has a handful of counts. The V gene is TRBV7-3, the J gene TRBJ2-5; TRBD2 matches 14 bases. J lost 2 bases, V lost 5 bases, and 7 bases had no gene match. The V gene's germline CDR1 is SGHTA and CDR2 FQGTGA. The CDR3 sequence is 17 residues long. CDR3 sequence reads: CASSPTGLAGGQETQYF. Here the CDR3 DNA reads TGTGCCAGCAGCCCTACAGGACTAGCGGGGGGTCAAGAGACCCAGTACTTC.

The V call is TRBV6-2 or TRBV6-3, the J call TRBJ1-3, with D possibly matching TRBD1 (6 bases). CDR1 is MNHEY, CDR2 SVGEGT, per germline. The V gene lost 2 bases and the J gene lost 0 bases, with 8 bases spanning the gap. This CDR3 has 15 residues. CDR3 sequence (DNA): TGTGCCAGCAGTTACCAGGGGATCTCTGGAAACACCATATATTTT. It specifies CASSYQGISGNTIYF.

This clonotype came up many times. This chain's CDR3 is CASSQFTDTQYF. In DNA, the CDR3 is TGTGCCAGCAGCCAGTTCACAGATACGCAGTATTTT. This chain links TRBV11-2 with TRBJ2-3, with no clear D. The CDR3 sequence is 12 residues long. V gave up 5 bases and J gave up 2 bases, with 5 bases separating them. Germline V gene lookup returns CDR1 SGHAT and CDR2 FQNNGV.

This chain connects TRBV9 to TRBJ1-6; D call uncertain. Between the trimmed V and J ends, which lost 1 base and 9 bases, there was a span of 11 bases. This CDR3 is 14 amino acids long. CDR1 is SGDLS, CDR2 YYNGEE, per germline. The CDR3 DNA is TGTGCCAGCAGCGTACTCAATATGGGTTCACCCCTCCACTTT. This codes for CASSVLNMGSPLHF.